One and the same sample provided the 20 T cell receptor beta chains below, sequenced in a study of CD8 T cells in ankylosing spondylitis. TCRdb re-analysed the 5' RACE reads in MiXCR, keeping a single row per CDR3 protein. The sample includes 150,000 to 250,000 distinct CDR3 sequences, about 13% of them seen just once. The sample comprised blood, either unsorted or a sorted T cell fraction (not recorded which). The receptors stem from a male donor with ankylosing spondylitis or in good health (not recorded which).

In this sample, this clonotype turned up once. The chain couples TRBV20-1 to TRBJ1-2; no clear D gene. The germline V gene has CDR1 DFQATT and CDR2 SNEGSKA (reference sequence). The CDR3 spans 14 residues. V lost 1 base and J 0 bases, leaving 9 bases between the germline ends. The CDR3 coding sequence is TGCAGTGCTAGAGTAGGTGGGGCTAACTATGGCTACACCTTC. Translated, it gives CSARVGGANYGYTF.

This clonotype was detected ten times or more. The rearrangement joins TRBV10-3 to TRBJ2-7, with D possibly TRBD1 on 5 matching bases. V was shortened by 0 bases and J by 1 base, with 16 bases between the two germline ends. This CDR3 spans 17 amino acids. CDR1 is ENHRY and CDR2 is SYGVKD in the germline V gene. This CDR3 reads CAISESRLQGISYEQYF. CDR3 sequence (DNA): TGTGCCATCAGTGAGTCGAGACTTCAGGGTATTTCCTACGAGCAGTACTTC.

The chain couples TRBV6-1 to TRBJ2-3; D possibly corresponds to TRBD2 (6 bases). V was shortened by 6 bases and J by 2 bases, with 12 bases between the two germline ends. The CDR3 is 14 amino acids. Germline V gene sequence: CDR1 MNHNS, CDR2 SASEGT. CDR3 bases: TGTGCCAGCAGCTTCGGGGAGGCCACAGATACGCAGTATTTT. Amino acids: CASSFGEATDTQYF.

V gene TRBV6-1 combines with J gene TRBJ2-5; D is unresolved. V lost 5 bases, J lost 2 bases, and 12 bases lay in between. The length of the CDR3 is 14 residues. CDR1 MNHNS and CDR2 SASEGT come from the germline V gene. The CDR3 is CASSPGLSQETQYF. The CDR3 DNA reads TGTGCCAGCAGTCCTGGGCTATCTCAAGAGACCCAGTACTTC.

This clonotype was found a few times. CDR3 loop: CSARVPGDAGELFF. In DNA form, the CDR3 reads TGCAGTGCTAGGGTTCCGGGGGACGCCGGGGAGCTGTTTTTT. This chain links TRBV20-1 with TRBJ2-2, with D maybe TRBD2 (6 bases). Trimming took off 3 bases at V and 6 bases at J, with 14 bases between the two ends. Germline CDR1 reads DFQATT; CDR2 reads SNEGSKA (reference sequence). The CDR3 covers 14 residues.

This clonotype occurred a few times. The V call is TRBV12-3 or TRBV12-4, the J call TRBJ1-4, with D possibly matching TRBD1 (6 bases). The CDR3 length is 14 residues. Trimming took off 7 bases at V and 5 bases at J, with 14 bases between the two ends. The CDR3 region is CASTTGLPNEKLFF. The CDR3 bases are TGTGCCAGCACCACAGGGCTCCCCAATGAAAAACTGTTTTTT.

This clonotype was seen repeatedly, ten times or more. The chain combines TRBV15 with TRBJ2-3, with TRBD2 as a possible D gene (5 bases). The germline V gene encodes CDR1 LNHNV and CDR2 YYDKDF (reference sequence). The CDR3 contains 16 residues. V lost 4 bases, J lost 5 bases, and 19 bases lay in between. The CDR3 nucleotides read TGTGCCACCAGCATCAGGACTCAAATCTTCGGAGATACGCAGTATTTT. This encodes CATSIRTQIFGDTQYF.

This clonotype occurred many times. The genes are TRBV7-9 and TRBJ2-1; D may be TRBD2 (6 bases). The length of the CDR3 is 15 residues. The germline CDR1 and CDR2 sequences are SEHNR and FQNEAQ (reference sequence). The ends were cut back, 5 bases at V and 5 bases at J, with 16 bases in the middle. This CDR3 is CASSPTLRLDNEQFF. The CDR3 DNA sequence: TGTGCCAGCAGCCCAACCCTGAGACTAGACAATGAGCAGTTCTTC. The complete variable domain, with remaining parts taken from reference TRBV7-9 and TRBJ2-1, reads DTGVSQNPRHKITKRGQNVTFRCDPISEHNRLYWYRQTLGQGPEFLTYFQNEAQLEKSRLLSDRFSAERPKGSFSTLEIQRTEQGDSAMYLCASSPTLRLDNEQFFGPGTRLTVL.

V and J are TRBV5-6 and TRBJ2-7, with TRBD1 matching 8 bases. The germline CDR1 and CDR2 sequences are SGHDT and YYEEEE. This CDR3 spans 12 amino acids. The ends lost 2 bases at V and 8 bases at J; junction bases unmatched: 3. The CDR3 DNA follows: TGTGCCAGCAGCTTTGGGACAGGAAAGCAGTACTTC. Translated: CASSFGTGKQYF.

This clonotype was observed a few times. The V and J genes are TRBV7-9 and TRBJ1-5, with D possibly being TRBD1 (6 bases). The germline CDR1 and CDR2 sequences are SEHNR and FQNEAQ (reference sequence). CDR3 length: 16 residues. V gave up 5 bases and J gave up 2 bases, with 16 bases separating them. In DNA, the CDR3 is TGTGCCAGCAGCCAGGCAGGGGCCATTGGCAATCAGCCCCAGCATTTT. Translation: CASSQAGAIGNQPQHF.

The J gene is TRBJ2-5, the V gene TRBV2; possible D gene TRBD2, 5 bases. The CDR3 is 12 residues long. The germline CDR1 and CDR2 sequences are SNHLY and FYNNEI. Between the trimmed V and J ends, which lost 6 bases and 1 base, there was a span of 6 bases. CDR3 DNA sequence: TGTGCCAGCAGGAGGGTCCAAGAGACCCAGTACTTC. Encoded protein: CASRRVQETQYF.

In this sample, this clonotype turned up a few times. The DNA for the CDR3 is TGTGCCAGCAGTTTATCCGGGACACCGATTAACTATGGCTACACCTTC. This gives the protein CASSLSGTPINYGYTF. The chain has TRBV27 and TRBJ1-2, with D perhaps matching TRBD1 (6 bases). Trimming pared 0 bases from V and 1 base from J, leaving 12 bases between. The germline V gene encodes CDR1 MNHEY and CDR2 SMNVEV (reference sequence). CDR3 size: 16 residues.

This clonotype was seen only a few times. Written as DNA, the CDR3 is TGTGCCATCAGTGAGAAAGTAGCGGGAGGGGGAGAGACCCAGTACTTC. This encodes CAISEKVAGGGETQYF. This chain joins TRBV10-3 and TRBJ2-5; 11 bases are shared with TRBD2. V lost 2 bases and J lost 4; bases outside the gene matches: 6. The CDR3 contains 16 residues. CDR1 and CDR2 (germline): ENHRY, SYGVKD.

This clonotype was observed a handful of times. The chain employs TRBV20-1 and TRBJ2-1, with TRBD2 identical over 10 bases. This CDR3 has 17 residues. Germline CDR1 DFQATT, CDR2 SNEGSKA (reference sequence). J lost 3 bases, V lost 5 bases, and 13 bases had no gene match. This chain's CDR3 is CSAQRVEGLAVYNEQFF. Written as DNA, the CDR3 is TGCAGTGCTCAGAGAGTGGAAGGACTAGCGGTCTACAATGAGCAGTTCTTC.

The CDR3 here is CSARASGFTGELFF. The DNA of the CDR3 is TGCAGTGCTAGAGCGTCGGGTTTCACCGGGGAGCTGTTTTTT. This sequence joins TRBV20-1 and TRBJ2-2; no clear D gene. Trimming removed 1 base from V and 4 bases from J, with 10 bases in between. The CDR3 length is 14 residues. Per germline, CDR1 DFQATT and CDR2 SNEGSKA (reference sequence).

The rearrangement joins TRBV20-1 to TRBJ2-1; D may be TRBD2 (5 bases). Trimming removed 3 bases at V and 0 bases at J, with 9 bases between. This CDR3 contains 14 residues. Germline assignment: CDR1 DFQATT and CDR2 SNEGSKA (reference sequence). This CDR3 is CSARDSSSYNEQFF. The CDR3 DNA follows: TGCAGTGCTAGGGACTCGAGCTCCTACAATGAGCAGTTCTTC.

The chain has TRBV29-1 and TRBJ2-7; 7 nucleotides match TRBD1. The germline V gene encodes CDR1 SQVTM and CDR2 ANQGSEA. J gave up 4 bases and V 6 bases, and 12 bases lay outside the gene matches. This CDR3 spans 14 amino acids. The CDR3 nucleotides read TGCAGCGTCCGGATCCCGGGACAGAAGTACGAGCAGTACTTC. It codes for CSVRIPGQKYEQYF.

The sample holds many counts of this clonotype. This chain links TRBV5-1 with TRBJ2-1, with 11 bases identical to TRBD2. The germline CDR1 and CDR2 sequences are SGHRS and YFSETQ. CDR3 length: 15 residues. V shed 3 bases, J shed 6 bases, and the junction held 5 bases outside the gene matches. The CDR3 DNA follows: TGCGCCAGCAGCTACGGGACTAGCGGAGGCAATGAGCAGTTCTTC. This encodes CASSYGTSGGNEQFF.

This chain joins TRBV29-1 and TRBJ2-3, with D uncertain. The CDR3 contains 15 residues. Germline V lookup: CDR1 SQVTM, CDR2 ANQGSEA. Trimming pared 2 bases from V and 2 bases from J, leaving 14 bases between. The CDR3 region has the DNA TGCAGCGTTGAATCGTTCGACGGCCCCACAGATACGCAGTATTTT. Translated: CSVESFDGPTDTQYF.

The CDR3 coding sequence is TGTGCCAGCAGAACCTTACCGGGACAGCCAGGGGAGTTCTTC. Translating gives CASRTLPGQPGEFF. The chain couples TRBV6-1 to TRBJ2-1; 7 nucleotides match TRBD1. The ends lost 6 bases at V and 14 bases at J; junction bases unmatched: 16. Germline CDR1 reads MNHNS; CDR2 reads SASEGT. The CDR3 spans 14 residues.